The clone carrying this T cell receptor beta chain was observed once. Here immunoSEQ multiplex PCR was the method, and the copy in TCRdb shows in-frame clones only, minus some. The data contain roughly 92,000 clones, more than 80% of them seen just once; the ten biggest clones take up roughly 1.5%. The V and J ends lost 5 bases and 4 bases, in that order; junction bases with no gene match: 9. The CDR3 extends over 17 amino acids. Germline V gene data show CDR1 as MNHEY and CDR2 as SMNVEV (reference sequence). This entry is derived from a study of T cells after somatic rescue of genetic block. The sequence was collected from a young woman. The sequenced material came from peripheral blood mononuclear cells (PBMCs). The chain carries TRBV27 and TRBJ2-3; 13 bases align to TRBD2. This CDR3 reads CASSLKRLAGGPDTQYF. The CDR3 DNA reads TGTGCCAGCAGTCTTAAGAGACTAGCGGGGGGCCCAGATACGCAGTATTTT.